The next 17 T cell receptor beta chains were all read from a single sample in a study of early T cells in non-severe SARS-CoV-2 infection. In TCRdb, the 5' RACE reads were re-called with MiXCR into one record per CDR3 protein. The data hold about 110,000 distinct CDR3 sequences, with about an eighth observed a single time. The specimen was whole blood. These TCRs come from an adult who was a healthcare worker with PCR-confirmed SARS-CoV-2 infection or an uninfected control (not recorded which).

This clonotype was picked up many times. The rearrangement uses TRBV10-3 and TRBJ2-1, with 9 bases that match TRBD1. Looked up from germline, CDR1 is ENHRY and CDR2 is SYGVKD. The junction had 3 bases not matched to a gene; V was cut back by 0 bases and J by 6 bases. The CDR3 spans 15 residues. The CDR3 loop is CAISESVTGGNEQFF. In nucleotides, the CDR3 is TGTGCCATCAGTGAGTCCGTGACAGGGGGCAATGAGCAGTTCTTC.

This clonotype was observed many times. The chain joins TRBV10-3 to TRBJ2-7, with 7 bases matching TRBD1. Germline assignment: CDR1 ENHRY and CDR2 SYGVKD. This CDR3 spans 15 amino acids. The trim removed 3 bases at V and 1 base at J, leaving 6 bases unmatched. The chain's CDR3 is CAISDSTGRSYEQYF. The CDR3 nucleotides are TGTGCCATCAGTGACTCGACAGGGAGATCCTACGAGCAGTACTTC.

Only one count was recorded for this clonotype. V and J are TRBV29-1 and TRBJ2-3; 7 positions agree with TRBD2. Germline V gene sequence: CDR1 SQVTM, CDR2 ANQGSEA. V shed 5 bases, J shed 0 bases, and the junction held 5 bases outside the gene matches. The CDR3 has 14 amino acids. The CDR3 protein is CSVLSSGSTDTQYF. CDR3 nucleotide sequence: TGCAGCGTTCTTTCTAGCGGTAGCACAGATACGCAGTATTTT.

The genes are TRBV10-2 and TRBJ2-1, with no clear D. Trimming stripped 6 bases from V and 7 bases from J, with 7 bases between. CDR1 and CDR2 (germline): WSHSY, SAAADI. This CDR3 spans 11 amino acids. Written as DNA, the CDR3 is TGCGCCAGCAGCCCCCTTAATGAGCAGTTCTTC. Translating gives CASSPLNEQFF.

This clonotype was seen a handful of times. The chain links TRBV19 to TRBJ1-2; D is undetermined. The CDR3 is made up of 16 amino acids. The V and J ends lost 7 bases and 4 bases respectively, with 22 bases between them. Germline loops: CDR1 LNHDA, CDR2 SQIVND (reference sequence). CDR3 amino acids: CASTPSWAGISYGYTF. For the CDR3, the DNA is TGTGCCAGTACCCCCTCTTGGGCGGGAATAAGCTATGGCTACACCTTC.

The CDR3 nucleotides are TGTGCCACCCGGACAGGGAGTGAAAAACTGTTTTTT. This sequence encodes CATRTGSEKLFF. The gene calls are TRBV28 and TRBJ1-4; the match to TRBD1 covers 8 bases. The V gene end was trimmed by 10 bases and the J gene end by 7 bases; junction bases not matched to a gene: 5. The CDR3 consists of 12 residues. From germline, CDR1 is MDHEN and CDR2 SYDVKM.

This clonotype occurred many times. This chain connects TRBV9 to TRBJ1-3; D not resolved. Germline V gives CDR1 SGDLS, CDR2 YYNGEE. Trimming took 3 bases from V and 3 from J, leaving 22 bases between them. CDR3 length equals 18 residues. The CDR3 sequence is CASSASPLALAGGNTIYF. For the CDR3, the DNA is TGTGCCAGCAGCGCATCCCCCCTGGCCCTCGCGGGTGGAAACACCATATATTTT.

Concerning this clonotype: A read error may be the cause here, since a much bigger clone is one base away. CDR3 coding DNA: TGTGCCAGCAGTCAGGACGGAAACTATGGCTACACCTTC. Amino acids: CASSQDGNYGYTF. The chain has TRBV6-5 and TRBJ1-2; D is uncertain. Germline V CDR1 and CDR2: MNHEY, SVGAGI. The CDR3 extends over 13 amino acids. V shed 5 bases and J shed 2 bases, with 9 bases lying between them.

In its sample, this clonotype was seen a few times. This chain uses TRBV28 with TRBJ2-5, with 14 bases matching TRBD2. V lost 6 bases, J lost 0 bases, and 18 bases stayed unmatched. This CDR3 region has 21 residues. The V gene's germline CDR1 is MDHEN and CDR2 SYDVKM. The CDR3 coding sequence is TGTGCCAGCAGCCGGACTAGCGGGAGGATAGTCGACCGGCGACACCAAGAGACCCAGTACTTC. The encoded protein is CASSRTSGRIVDRRHQETQYF.

The chain joins TRBV30 to TRBJ1-1; 10 nucleotides match TRBD1. The length of the CDR3 is 13 residues. V shed 4 bases, J shed 6 bases, and the junction held 5 bases outside the gene matches. The germline CDR1 and CDR2 sequences are GTSNPN and SVGIG (reference sequence). The CDR3 sequence: CAWNPGQGPEAFF. CDR3 nucleotides: TGTGCCTGGAACCCGGGACAGGGGCCTGAAGCTTTCTTT.

The rearrangement links TRBV7-8 to TRBJ1-2, with D hard to call. Germline assignment: CDR1 SGHVS and CDR2 FQNEAQ. The CDR3 length is 10 residues. V lost 8 bases, J lost 5 bases, and 6 bases lay in between. The CDR3 sequence: CASQPYGYTF. CDR3 coding DNA: TGTGCCAGCCAACCTTATGGCTACACCTTC.

This chain uses TRBV29-1 with TRBJ1-2; a weak D match, TRBD1 (6 bases). The V end was cut by 5 bases, the J end by 7 bases, with 11 bases between. The CDR3 loop spans 11 amino acids. Germline CDR1 reads SQVTM; CDR2 reads ANQGSEA. The CDR3 DNA follows: TGCAGCGTTTTTTTGGGGGCTGGCTACACCTTC. Amino acids: CSVFLGAGYTF.

The chain uses TRBV29-1 and TRBJ2-1; D gene uncertain. CDR3 size: 9 residues. CDR1 is SQVTM and CDR2 is ANQGSEA in the germline V gene. The CDR3 is CRADNEQFF. As DNA, the CDR3 is TGCAGAGCCGACAATGAGCAGTTCTTC.

This clonotype was recorded many times. The chain links TRBV5-1 to TRBJ1-1; D is uncertain. V was clipped by 2 bases and J by 5 bases, with 10 bases between them. The CDR3 totals 13 residues. From germline, CDR1 is SGHRS and CDR2 YFSETQ. DNA of the CDR3: TGCGCCAGCAGCTTAAAGGAAGAGACTGAAGCTTTCTTT. Translating gives CASSLKEETEAFF.

This clonotype was seen a few times. V gene TRBV29-1 combines with J gene TRBJ2-7, with 7 nucleotides matching TRBD1. Germline values: CDR1 SQVTM, CDR2 ANQGSEA. CDR3 length: 12 amino acids. With 6 bases clipped from V and 3 bases from J, the junction kept 5 bases outside the gene matches. The CDR3 spells CSVHQGDYEQYF. CDR3 coding DNA: TGCAGCGTCCACCAGGGGGACTACGAGCAGTACTTC.

This clonotype has at least ten counts. V is TRBV7-9 and J is TRBJ2-7; TRBD2 matches 9 bases. The CDR3 loop spans 18 amino acids. In germline, CDR1 is SEHNR, CDR2 FQNEAQ (reference sequence). V lost 1 base, J lost 3 bases, and 13 bases stayed unmatched. As DNA, the CDR3 is TGTGCCAGCAGCTTAGGTTCCGTCGGCGGGAGGGATATCTACGAGCAGTACTTC. It codes for CASSLGSVGGRDIYEQYF.

The sample holds many counts of this clonotype. J is TRBJ2-3 and V is TRBV7-9; no reliable D call. The CDR3 is 14 amino acids. From germline, CDR1 is SEHNR and CDR2 FQNEAQ (reference sequence). The V end was cut by 4 bases, the J end by 6 bases, with 14 bases between. CDR3 sequence (DNA): TGTGCCAGCAGCTCCAGACCCGCTGGGGATACGCAGTATTTT. Its translation is CASSSRPAGDTQYF.